This T cell receptor (beta chain) is from a study of shared clonotypes between healthy human individuals. General observations from the study: Sequencing depth was predicted to influence how clonotypes are shared among donors. Represented diversity, genetic and exposure-history alike, was limited by few donors. Relative to clonotypes present in all four donors, those not shared had lower generation probabilities.

V dropped 2 bases and J dropped 6 bases, with 16 bases sitting between them. The CDR3 covers 15 residues. The germline V gene has CDR1 LNHNV and CDR2 YYDKDF (reference sequence). Only in-frame clones appear in the TCRdb table, and some are missing; sequencing was by immunoSEQ multiplex PCR. The sample has hundreds of thousands of clones; less than 85% are singletons. Comment on this clone: What it binds is unknown.

The specimen was memory CD4+ T cells sorted from blood. Subset denoted: CD45RA-negative fraction. The clonotype was recovered from a woman in her 30s in good health. The chain is built from TRBV15 and TRBJ1-2, with D possibly TRBD1 on 5 matching bases. The CDR3 nucleotides are TGTGCCACCAGCAGACAGGGCAGGGTTGGGGATGGCTACACCTTC. The encoded protein is CATSRQGRVGDGYTF.